This paragraph covers one T cell receptor beta chain sequence. Its antigen remains unidentified. Library construction involved attaching unique molecular identifiers to individual cDNA molecules, which allowed quantitative, reproducible TCR counting. Each CDR3 protein is one row after TCRdb ran MiXCR on the RACE reads. The data show roughly 120,000 distinct CDR3 sequences, roughly 13% seen once. The data derive from a study of human T cells and chemical hapten exposure. Study-level information: Sensitization employed 2% DPC on about 2 cm by about 2 cm of upper inner arm skin.

Time point: patch test 1, 2 weeks after DPC sensitization. The sample's treatment: therapeutic diphenylcyclopropenone sensitization with weekly scalp DPC. The study's findings and limits: As patch test score rose, PT1 expanded TCR counts tended to rise as well.

V lost 5 bases and J lost 4, with 14 bases in between. Germline V CDR1 and CDR2: SSHAT, FNYEAQ (reference sequence). The CDR3 is 15 amino acids. This specimen consisted of whole blood, obtained in connection with sensitization to the hapten diphenylcyclopropenone (DPC). This sequence originates from a man between 18 and 35 years old with alopecia areata. Some clones in this sample may be carry-over from other donors' samples. This chain links TRBV7-7 with TRBJ2-2; weak D call: TRBD2 (5 bases). Here the CDR3 reads CASSPGSPVTGELFF. DNA for the CDR3: TGTGCCAGCAGCCCGGGGTCCCCGGTCACCGGGGAGCTGTTTTTT.